This T cell receptor beta chain was sequenced for a study of T cells in Graves' hyperthyroidism and ophthalmopathy. Study as a whole: Peripheral blood collection took place at initial diagnosis, before any treatment. Study observations and caveats: Ophthalmopathy was told apart from stable hyperthyroidism by a 13 V-J model.

This CDR3 has 14 residues. The germline V gene has CDR1 SGHRS and CDR2 YFSETQ. Between the trimmed V and J ends, which lost 3 bases and 3 bases, there was a span of 12 bases. Graves' hyperthyroidism qualified as stable when ophthalmopathy did not progress within 18 months. In this sample, this clonotype turned up many times. What it binds is not known. Template material for amplifying TCR beta CDR3 regions consisted of RNA transcripts. Researchers ran a first-round RT-PCR on the TCR CDR3 using the HTBI primer set. TCRdb re-called the multiplex PCR reads with MiXCR, one entry per CDR3 protein. The sample lists hundreds of thousands of distinct CDR3 sequences; less than 15% were seen once.

This clonotype was sampled from a woman aged 18-29 years with Graves' hyperthyroidism. The chain links TRBV5-1 to TRBJ1-1; D is uncertain. Sample: blood. The CDR3, as DNA: TGCGCCAGCAGCTCTGGCCCTGGAGACACTGAAGCTTTCTTT. Protein sequence: CASSSGPGDTEAFF. Full variable domain (missing parts from reference TRBV5-1 and TRBJ1-1): KAGVTQTPRYLIKTRGQQVTLSCSPISGHRSVSWYQQTPGQGLQFLFEYFSETQRNKGNFPGRFSGRQFSNSRSEMNVSTLELGDSALYLCASSSGPGDTEAFFGQGTRLTVV.